Listed here are 10 T cell receptor beta chains from one sample, sequenced in a study of Tregs in tolerant kidney transplant recipients. The assay was immunoSEQ multiplex PCR, and TCRdb's table has in-frame clones only and misses some. The table has 200,000 to 300,000 clones, roughly four fifths seen once; the top ten hold about 0.64%. The sample consisted of CD4+ T cells from blood. The receptors shown here come from a human donor in good health.

This clone appeared a few times. This chain links TRBV5-1 with TRBJ2-5, with 10 bases fitting TRBD2. The CDR3 has 15 amino acids. V was clipped by 1 base and J by 3 bases; unmatched bases: 3. The V gene's germline CDR1 is SGHRS and CDR2 YFSETQ. CDR3 loop: CASSLTTSGEETQYF. CDR3 DNA sequence: TGCGCCAGCAGCTTGACTACTAGCGGGGAAGAGACCCAGTACTTC.

This clone appeared a single time. The CDR3 loop reads CASTPDRGTEAFF. For the CDR3, the DNA is TGTGCCAGCACCCCCGACAGGGGGACTGAAGCTTTCTTT. The chain carries TRBV11-2 and TRBJ1-1; 9 bases are shared with TRBD1. CDR3 length equals 13 residues. The J segment lost 5 bases and the V segment lost 7 bases, leaving 5 bases of the junction unmatched. The germline V gene has CDR1 SGHAT and CDR2 FQNNGV. The full variable domain, rest sourced from reference TRBV11-2 and TRBJ1-1, is EAGVAQSPRYKIIEKRQSVAFWCNPISGHATLYWYQQILGQGPKLLIQFQNNGVVDDSQLPKDRFSAERLKGVDSTLKIQPAKLEDSAVYLCASTPDRGTEAFFGQGTRLTVV.

The chain has TRBV18 and TRBJ1-3, with TRBD1 matching over 7 bases. Per germline, CDR1 KGHSH and CDR2 LQKENI. This CDR3 region has 14 residues. V was pared by 4 bases and J by 0 bases, with 0 bases of the junction left unmatched. The CDR3 nucleotides read TGTGCCAGCTCACGGGACAGCTCTGGAAACACCATATATTTT. Encoded protein: CASSRDSSGNTIYF.

The table lists this clone with a count of one. The V gene is TRBV7-9, the J gene TRBJ1-3; 7 bases are shared with TRBD1. This CDR3 spans 17 amino acids. The V and J ends lost 6 bases and 2 bases, in that order; junction bases with no gene match: 13. CDR1 is SEHNR, CDR2 FQNEAQ, per germline (reference sequence). Here the CDR3 DNA reads TGTGCCAGCAGTCCCAGACCCCGGGACAGCCCTGGAAACACCATATATTTT. It specifies CASSPRPRDSPGNTIYF.

There are a few counts of this clone. The chain joins TRBV6-5 to TRBJ1-3, with D possibly matching TRBD1 (5 bases). CDR1 is MNHEY and CDR2 is SVGAGI in the germline V gene. CDR3 length: 15 amino acids. V lost 6 bases to trimming and J lost 2 bases, with 14 bases between them. For the CDR3, the DNA is TGTGCCAGCAGGCCTCAAGGAGGGGCTGGAAACACCATATATTTT. This codes for CASRPQGGAGNTIYF.

The rearrangement joins TRBV7-3 to TRBJ1-1, with D perhaps TRBD1 (5 bases). Germline CDR1 is SGHTA and CDR2 is FQGTGA. V shed 5 bases and J shed 8 bases, with 18 bases lying between them. This CDR3 spans 14 amino acids. The CDR3 region has the DNA TGTGCCAGCAGCCCTGGGACGGACTATTCCGAAGCTTTCTTT. Protein: CASSPGTDYSEAFF.

This sequence joins TRBV27 and TRBJ1-2, with D perhaps TRBD1 (5 bases). The CDR3 runs 15 residues. Germline CDR1 MNHEY, CDR2 SMNVEV (reference sequence). V shed 6 bases and J shed 4 bases, with 18 bases lying between them. This CDR3 reads CASRLLLGTVYGYTF. Here the CDR3 DNA reads TGTGCCAGCAGGCTTCTACTTGGGACGGTCTATGGCTACACCTTC.

This clone was counted once. The chain joins TRBV4-1 to TRBJ1-2; D gene ambiguous. Germline lookup yields CDR1 MGHRA and CDR2 YSYEKL. The length of the CDR3 is 13 residues. Trimming stripped 3 bases from V and 6 bases from J, with 11 bases between. The CDR3 sequence is CASSHPGPDGYTF. The CDR3 DNA follows: TGCGCCAGCAGCCACCCTGGACCCGATGGCTACACCTTC.

As concerns this clone: One junction end does not reproduce the germline sequence, and a read error may be involved. The chain has TRBV27 and TRBJ1-5; TRBD1 is a possible D gene (6 bases). The CDR3 is 16 amino acids. Germline-derived CDR1 and CDR2 are MNHEY and SMNVEV (reference sequence). The CDR3 protein is CAGSLWGQGLNQPQHF. The CDR3 bases are TGTGCCGGCAGTTTATGGGGGCAGGGACTAAATCAGCCCCAGCATTTT.

The chain couples TRBV6-4 to TRBJ2-1; perhaps TRBD1 as D (7 bases). The CDR3 loop spans 16 amino acids. Germline CDR1 reads MRHNA; CDR2 reads SNTAGT. V was trimmed by 0 bases and J by 4 bases, leaving 13 bases between them. The CDR3 DNA follows: TGTGCCAGCAGTGACTCTAGACAGGGACTGTACAATGAGCAGTTCTTC. Amino acids: CASSDSRQGLYNEQFF.